This T cell receptor (beta chain) was identified in a study of blood T cell repertoires in COVID-19. Background on the study: Samples of COVID-19 (acute and convalescent) were obtained from the United States, Italy and Spain.

The V gene end was trimmed by 3 bases and the J gene end by 5 bases; junction bases not matched to a gene: 5. The CDR3 is 15 residues long. CDR1 is MGHRA and CDR2 is YSYEKL in the germline V gene. As handled by the study authors: Reference gene primer amplification in the assay estimated nucleated cell counts. Some clones are missing from TCRdb's copy, which holds only in-frame ones; the method was immunoSEQ multiplex PCR. For V, J and clone size, that table is used; D and trimming come from the DNA. The sample consists of about 270,000 clones, about 76% of them appearing once. The chain joins TRBV4-1 to TRBJ2-3; 10 nucleotides agree with TRBD2. The sequenced sample consisted of peripheral blood. This receptor was taken from a woman between 55 and 75 years old with active or convalescent COVID-19. CDR3 in DNA: TGCGCCAGCAGCCAGCCCACTAGCGGGGTAGATACGCAGTATTTT. Translating gives CASSQPTSGVDTQYF.